The rows below give T cell receptor beta chains drawn from one sample of a study of T cells expressing NK-cell markers. TCRdb reanalyzed the 5' RACE reads and collapses them to one entry per CDR3 protein, without DNA. The sample totals 300,000 to 500,000 distinct CDR3 sequences. Sequenced: blood T cells: a sorted CD56 or NKG2C T cell subset, CD4+ or CD8+ T cells, or bulk PBMC T cells (not recorded which). The source of these receptors is a woman aged 50 to 65 in good health. Each CDR3 is given with its conserved first and last residue.

j_gene,v_gene,CDR3aa
TRBJ1-1,TRBV9,CASSVVTRDTEAFF
TRBJ1-3,TRBV10-2,CASSLRTSSGNTIYF
TRBJ2-3,TRBV5-1,CASMLAGAVTDTQYF
TRBJ2-1,TRBV12-3/TRBV12-4,CASSFSGGWDEQFF
TRBJ2-1,TRBV4-1,CASSFSTVLPVYNEQFF
TRBJ2-5,TRBV3-1,CASSAMRGSQETQYF
TRBJ1-2,TRBV15,CATSTLRQKGSRYYGYTF
TRBJ2-3,TRBV7-2,CASSFPSGRGTDTQYF
TRBJ1-3,TRBV12-3/TRBV12-4,CASSQRTGKGFGNTIYF
TRBJ2-7,TRBV12-3/TRBV12-4,CASSFSSLAGGSYEQYF
TRBJ2-1,TRBV5-1,CASSDRSTGDNEQFF
TRBJ1-3,TRBV13,CASSSSQVDTIYF
TRBJ2-1,TRBV20-1,CSAFSPGTHNVGEQFF
TRBJ2-1,TRBV10-3,CATYRPGVRFNEQFF
TRBJ2-7,TRBV25-1,CASTHGVSEQYF
TRBJ1-6,TRBV12-3/TRBV12-4,CASSTGTTYNSPLHF
TRBJ2-3,TRBV4-1,CASSHASGRAIRDTQYF
TRBJ2-1,TRBV20-1,CSAHQGRDLYNEQFF
TRBJ1-1,TRBV4-1,CASSQEFPGVLTEAFF
TRBJ2-1,TRBV30,CAWSYGSDEQFF
TRBJ2-1,TRBV25-1,CASSEYLAGVNNEQFF
TRBJ2-1,TRBV6-1,CASSEAQGVTVNEQFF
TRBJ2-3,TRBV5-5,CASSRDQGVTDTQYF
TRBJ2-1,TRBV6-5,CASRLSVRDYNEQFF
TRBJ2-5,TRBV24-1,CATGGISNQPGQGAETQYF
TRBJ2-1,TRBV18,CASSPGLGTATNEQFF
TRBJ2-3,TRBV11-2,CASRRRTSGTRGTDTQYF
TRBJ2-4,TRBV12-3/TRBV12-4,CASTERATLAKNIQYF
TRBJ1-4,TRBV5-5,CASSHTDRLPNEKLFF
TRBJ1-4,TRBV20-1,CSARQGTGNEKLFF
TRBJ2-4,TRBV29-1,CSVGGNLNIQYF
TRBJ2-2,TRBV20-1,CSARDIHTGELFF
TRBJ2-5,TRBV5-1,CASRTLEETQYF
TRBJ1-2,TRBV20-1,CSASRGGPNYGYTF
TRBJ1-5,TRBV7-9,CASSLGVAQPQHF
TRBJ2-4,TRBV5-1,CASSSGLAGDEAKNIQYF
TRBJ2-3,TRBV24-1,CATRLGPTDTQYF
TRBJ2-7,TRBV7-9,CASSMSGLGEQYF
TRBJ2-2,TRBV7-8,CASSLYRYRSTGELFF
TRBJ1-1,TRBV19,CASSIEWSSNTEAFF
TRBJ2-2,TRBV7-9,CASSFSSGRGTGELFF
TRBJ2-3,TRBV10-3,CAISEVASGIADTQYF
TRBJ2-5,TRBV11-3,CASRGLAGGETQYF
TRBJ2-3,TRBV24-1,CATSDRGGADTQYF